This is a list of T cell receptor beta chains from one sample in a study of chemoradiotherapy in HPV16-positive cancers. Sequencing used immunoSEQ multiplex PCR; TCRdb keeps in-frame clones, though not all of them. The repertoire consists of approximately 58,000 clones, with about 88% occurring once and the leading ten covering 3% to 4%. The sample here was blood, taken from a patient who underwent chemoradiotherapy. The receptors originated from a human donor with HPV-associated anogenital cancer. The CDR3 runs from the conserved cysteine through the conserved F or W. The order of the fields is clone size, J gene, V gene, D gene, CDR3 DNA, CDR3 protein. D genes are given only for firm matches. Some rows mark clone size as missing; the rest say once, few, many or name a class of expanded clone.

- TRBJ2-5 TRBV9 - TGTGCCAGCAGCGTAGGGGTTCTCCAAGAGACCCAGTACTTC CASSVGVLQETQYF
- TRBJ2-5 TRBV7-2 - TGTGCCAGCAGCTTCGCAGGGTCTGGGACCCAGTACTTC CASSFAGSGTQYF
- TRBJ2-3 TRBV6-5 - TGTGCCAGCAGTTACTCTCGGGACGGCACAGATACGCAGTATTTT CASSYSRDGTDTQYF
- TRBJ1-5 TRBV5-8 - TGTGCCAGCAGCTTGGGTCGGAGCCCGGGCCATCAGCCCCAGCATTTT CASSLGRSPGHQPQHF
- TRBJ1-1 TRBV5-1 - TGCGCCAGCCGAACTACGAACACTGAAGCTTTCTTT CASRTTNTEAFF
once TRBJ2-7 TRBV4-1 - TGCGCCAGCAGCCCAGCGGACGGCTACGAGCAGTACTTC CASSPADGYEQYF
- TRBJ1-1 TRBV6-1 - TGTGCCAGCAGTGAAGTAACAGGGAGTACTGAAGCTTTCTTT CASSEVTGSTEAFF
- TRBJ2-5 TRBV10-3 - TGTGCCATCAGTGAGTCGGGGGCCGGGGAGACCCAGTACTTC CAISESGAGETQYF
- TRBJ1-6 TRBV4-3 - TGCGCCAGCAGCCAGGAGACCTATAATTCACCCCTCCACTTT CASSQETYNSPLHF
- TRBJ1-1 TRBV6-1 - TGTGCCAGCAGTGCAGGGTTCGGGAACACTGAAGCTTTCTTT CASSAGFGNTEAFF
once TRBJ2-7 TRBV6-6 - TGTGCCAGCAGTTACTCAGAAAACGTTCCAGAGCAGTACTTC CASSYSENVPEQYF